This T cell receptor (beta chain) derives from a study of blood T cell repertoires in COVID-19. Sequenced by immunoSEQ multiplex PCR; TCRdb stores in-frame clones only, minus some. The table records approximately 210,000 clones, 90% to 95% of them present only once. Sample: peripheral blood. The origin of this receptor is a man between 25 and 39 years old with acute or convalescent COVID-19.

The CDR3 DNA sequence: TGTGCCAGCAGCTCCTCGATCGGGGGGGATTCACCCCTCCACTTT. It yields the protein CASSSSIGGDSPLHF. V is TRBV5-4 and J is TRBJ1-6; D is possibly TRBD1 (5 bases). The CDR3 spans 15 residues. Deletions cut 3 bases from V and 8 bases from J, with 15 bases between. The V gene's germline CDR1 is SGHNT and CDR2 YYREEE (reference sequence).